This T cell receptor beta chain was captured by sequencing in a study of T-cell reconstitution after alpha-beta-depleted transplantation in children. The CDR3 extends over 18 amino acids. V dropped 2 bases and J dropped 9; count of bases not matched to a gene: 15. CDR1 and CDR2 (germline): SNHLY, FYNNEI. A TCRbeta library incorporating unique molecular identifiers was prepared. TCRdb redid the calling of the PCR reads with MiXCR, one entry per CDR3 protein. The repertoire holds about half a million distinct CDR3 sequences, with roughly an eighth as singletons. This clonotype came up a few times. The sample consisted of PBMCs from the stem cell graft donor, taken from the stem cell graft. The receptor comes from a human donor who donated a stem cell graft to a child with combined immunodeficiency. The rearrangement joins TRBV2 to TRBJ2-1; TRBD2 matches 11 bases. The CDR3 nucleotides read TGTGCCAGCAGTGAAAGATCTGGACTAGCGGGCCTAAGGGGTGAGCAGTTCTTC. This codes for CASSERSGLAGLRGEQFF.